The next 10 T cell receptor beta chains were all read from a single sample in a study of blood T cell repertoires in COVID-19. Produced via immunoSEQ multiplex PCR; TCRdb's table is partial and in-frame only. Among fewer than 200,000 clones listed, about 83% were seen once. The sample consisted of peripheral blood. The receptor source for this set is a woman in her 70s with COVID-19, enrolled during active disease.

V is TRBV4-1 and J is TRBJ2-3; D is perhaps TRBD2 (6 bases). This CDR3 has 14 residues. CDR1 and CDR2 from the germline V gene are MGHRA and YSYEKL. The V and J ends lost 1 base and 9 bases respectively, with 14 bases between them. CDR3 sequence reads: CASSQARSGTTQYF. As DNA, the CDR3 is TGCGCCAGCAGCCAAGCCCGTAGCGGAACGACGCAGTATTTT.

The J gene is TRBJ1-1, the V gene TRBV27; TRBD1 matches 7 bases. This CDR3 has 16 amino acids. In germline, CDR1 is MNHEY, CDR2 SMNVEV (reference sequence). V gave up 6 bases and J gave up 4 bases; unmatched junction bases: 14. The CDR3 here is CASRADKGAGRTEAFF. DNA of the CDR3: TGTGCCAGCAGAGCAGATAAGGGGGCAGGTCGCACTGAAGCTTTCTTT.

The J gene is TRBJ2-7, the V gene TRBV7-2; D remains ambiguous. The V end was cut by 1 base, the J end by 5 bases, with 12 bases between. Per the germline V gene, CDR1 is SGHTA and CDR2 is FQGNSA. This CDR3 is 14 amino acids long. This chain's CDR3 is CASSLGPSSDEQYF. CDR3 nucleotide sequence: TGTGCCAGCAGCTTAGGTCCCAGTTCCGACGAGCAGTACTTC.

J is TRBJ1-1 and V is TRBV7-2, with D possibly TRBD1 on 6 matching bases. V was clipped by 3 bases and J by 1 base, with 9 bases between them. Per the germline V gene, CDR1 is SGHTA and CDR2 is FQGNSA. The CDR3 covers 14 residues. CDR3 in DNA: TGTGCCAGCAGCTTTTTGGACAGGAACACTGAAGCTTTCTTT. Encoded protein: CASSFLDRNTEAFF. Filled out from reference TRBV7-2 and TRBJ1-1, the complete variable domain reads GAGVSQSPSNKVTEKGKDVELRCDPISGHTALYWYRQSLGQGLEFLIYFQGNSAPDKSGLPSDRFSAERTGGSVSTLTIQRTQQEDSAVYLCASSFLDRNTEAFFGQGTRLTVV.

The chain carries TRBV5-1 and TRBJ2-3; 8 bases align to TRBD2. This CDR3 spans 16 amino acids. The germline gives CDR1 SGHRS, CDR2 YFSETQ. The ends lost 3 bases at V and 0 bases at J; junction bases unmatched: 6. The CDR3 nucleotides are TGCGCCAGCAGCTCCCGGACTAGCCCTAGCACAGATACGCAGTATTTT. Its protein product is CASSSRTSPSTDTQYF.

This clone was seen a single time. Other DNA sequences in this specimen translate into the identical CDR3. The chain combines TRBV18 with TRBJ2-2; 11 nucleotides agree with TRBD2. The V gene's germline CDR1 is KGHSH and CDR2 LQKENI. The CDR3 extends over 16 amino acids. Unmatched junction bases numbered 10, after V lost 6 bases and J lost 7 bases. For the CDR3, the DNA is TGTGCCAGCTCCCCCCCACTAGCGGGAGAAGGCGGGGAGCTGTTTTTT. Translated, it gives CASSPPLAGEGGELFF.

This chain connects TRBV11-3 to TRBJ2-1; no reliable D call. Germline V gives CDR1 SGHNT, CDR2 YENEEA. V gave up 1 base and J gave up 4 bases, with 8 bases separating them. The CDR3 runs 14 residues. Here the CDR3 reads CASSLGPVYNEQFF. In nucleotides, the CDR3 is TGTGCCAGCAGCTTAGGTCCCGTGTACAATGAGCAGTTCTTC.

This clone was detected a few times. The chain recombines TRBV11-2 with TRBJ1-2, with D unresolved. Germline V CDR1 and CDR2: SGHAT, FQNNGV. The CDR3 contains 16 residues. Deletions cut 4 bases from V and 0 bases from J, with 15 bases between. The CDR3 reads CASSSLGSGTNYGYTF. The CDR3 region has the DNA TGTGCCAGCAGCTCCCTGGGGTCGGGGACTAACTATGGCTACACCTTC. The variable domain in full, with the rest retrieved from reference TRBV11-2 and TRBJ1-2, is EAGVAQSPRYKIIEKRQSVAFWCNPISGHATLYWYQQILGQGPKLLIQFQNNGVVDDSQLPKDRFSAERLKGVDSTLKIQPAKLEDSAVYLCASSSLGSGTNYGYTFGSGTRLTVV.

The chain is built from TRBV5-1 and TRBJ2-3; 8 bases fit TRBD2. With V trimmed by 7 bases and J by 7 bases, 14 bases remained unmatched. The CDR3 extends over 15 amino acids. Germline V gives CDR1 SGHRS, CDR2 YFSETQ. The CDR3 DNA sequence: TGCGCCAGCTTTAGCGGGACCACCCCTGTTCATACGCAGTATTTT. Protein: CASFSGTTPVHTQYF.

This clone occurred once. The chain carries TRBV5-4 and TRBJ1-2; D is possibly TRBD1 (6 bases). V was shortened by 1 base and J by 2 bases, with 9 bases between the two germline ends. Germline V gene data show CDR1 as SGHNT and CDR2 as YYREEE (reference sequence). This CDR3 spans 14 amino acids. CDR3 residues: CASSLRDMNYGYTF. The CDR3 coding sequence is TGTGCCAGCAGCTTGAGGGACATGAACTATGGCTACACCTTC.